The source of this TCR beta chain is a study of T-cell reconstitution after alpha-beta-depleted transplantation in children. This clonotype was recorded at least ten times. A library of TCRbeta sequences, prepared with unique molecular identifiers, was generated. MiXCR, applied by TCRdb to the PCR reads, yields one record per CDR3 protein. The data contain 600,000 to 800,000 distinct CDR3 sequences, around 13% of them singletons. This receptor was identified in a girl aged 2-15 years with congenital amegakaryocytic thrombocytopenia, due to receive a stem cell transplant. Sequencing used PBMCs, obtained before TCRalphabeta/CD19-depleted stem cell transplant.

The CDR3 here is CSVLTPGSYGYTF. The CDR3 DNA follows: TGCAGCGTTCTGACCCCCGGGAGTTATGGCTACACCTTC. The chain uses TRBV29-1 and TRBJ1-2; D is unclear. Germline-derived CDR1 and CDR2 are SQVTM and ANQGSEA. CDR3 size: 13 residues. V was pared by 5 bases and J by 5 bases, with 15 bases between.